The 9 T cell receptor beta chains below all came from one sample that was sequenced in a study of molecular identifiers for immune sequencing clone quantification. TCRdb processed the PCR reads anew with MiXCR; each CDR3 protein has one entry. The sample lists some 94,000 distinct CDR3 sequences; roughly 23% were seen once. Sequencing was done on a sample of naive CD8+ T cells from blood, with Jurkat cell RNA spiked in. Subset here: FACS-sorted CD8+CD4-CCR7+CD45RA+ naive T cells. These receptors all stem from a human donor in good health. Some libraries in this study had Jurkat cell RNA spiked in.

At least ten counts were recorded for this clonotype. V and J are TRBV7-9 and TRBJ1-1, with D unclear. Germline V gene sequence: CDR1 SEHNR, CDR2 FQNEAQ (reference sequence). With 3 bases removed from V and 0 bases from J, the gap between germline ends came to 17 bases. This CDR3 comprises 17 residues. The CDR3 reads CASSFPRPATLNTEAFF. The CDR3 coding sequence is TGTGCCAGCAGCTTTCCCAGGCCGGCAACGTTGAACACTGAAGCTTTCTTT. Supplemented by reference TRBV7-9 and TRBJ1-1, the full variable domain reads DTGVSQNPRHKITKRGQNVTFRCDPISEHNRLYWYRQTLGQGPEFLTYFQNEAQLEKSRLLSDRFSAERPKGSFSTLEIQRTEQGDSAMYLCASSFPRPATLNTEAFFGQGTRLTVV.

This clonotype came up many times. The CDR3 coding sequence is TGTGCCAGCAGTCCCGGGACAGGGGTAAAGGATGGCTACACCTTC. Translation: CASSPGTGVKDGYTF. The rearrangement joins TRBV12-3 or TRBV12-4 to TRBJ1-2, with 10 positions matching TRBD1. V shed 5 bases and J 6 bases; nucleotides not matched to a gene: 9. The CDR3 contains 15 residues.

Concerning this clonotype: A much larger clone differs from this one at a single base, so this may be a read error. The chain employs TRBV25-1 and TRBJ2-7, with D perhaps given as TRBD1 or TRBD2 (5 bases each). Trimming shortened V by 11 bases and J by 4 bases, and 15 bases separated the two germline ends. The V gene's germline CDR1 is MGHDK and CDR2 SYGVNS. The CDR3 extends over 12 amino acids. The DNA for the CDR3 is TGTGCCCCCGGGGCGGAATTTTACGAGCAGTACTTC. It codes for CAPGAEFYEQYF.

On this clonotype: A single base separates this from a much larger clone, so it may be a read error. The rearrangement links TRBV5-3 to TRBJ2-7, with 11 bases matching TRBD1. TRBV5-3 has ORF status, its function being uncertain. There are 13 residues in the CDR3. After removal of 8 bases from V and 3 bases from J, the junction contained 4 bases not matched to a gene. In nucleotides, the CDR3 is TGTGCCAGCAGCGGGACAGGGGGCTACGAGCAGTACTTC. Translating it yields CASSGTGGYEQYF.

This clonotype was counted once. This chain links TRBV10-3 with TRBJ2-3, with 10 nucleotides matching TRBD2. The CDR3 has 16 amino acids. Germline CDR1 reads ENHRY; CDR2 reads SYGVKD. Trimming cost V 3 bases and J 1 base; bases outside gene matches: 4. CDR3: CAISDGTSVGTDTQYF. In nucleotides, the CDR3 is TGTGCCATCAGTGATGGGACTAGCGTGGGCACAGATACGCAGTATTTT.

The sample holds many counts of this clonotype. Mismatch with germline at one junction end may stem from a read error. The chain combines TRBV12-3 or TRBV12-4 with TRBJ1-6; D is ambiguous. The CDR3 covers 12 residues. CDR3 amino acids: CASRLGGSPLHF. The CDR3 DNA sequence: TGTGCCAGCAGGTTAGGAGGATCACCCCTCCACTTT.

The CDR3 reads CASSTPGPGSPQHF. The CDR3 region has the DNA TGTGCCAGCAGTACCCCGGGCCCCGGGAGTCCCCAGCATTTT. V and J are TRBV27 and TRBJ1-5, with D uncertain. The CDR3 is 14 residues long. Trimming took off 5 bases at V and 10 bases at J, with 18 bases between the two ends. Looked up from germline, CDR1 is MNHEY and CDR2 is SMNVEV (reference sequence).

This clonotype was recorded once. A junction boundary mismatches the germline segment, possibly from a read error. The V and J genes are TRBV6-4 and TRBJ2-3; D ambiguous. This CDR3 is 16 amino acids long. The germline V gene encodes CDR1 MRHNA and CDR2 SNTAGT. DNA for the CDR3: TGTGCCAGCGGTGACGCTACGGGCACTAGCACAGATACGCAGTATTTT. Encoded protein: CASGDATGTSTDTQYF.

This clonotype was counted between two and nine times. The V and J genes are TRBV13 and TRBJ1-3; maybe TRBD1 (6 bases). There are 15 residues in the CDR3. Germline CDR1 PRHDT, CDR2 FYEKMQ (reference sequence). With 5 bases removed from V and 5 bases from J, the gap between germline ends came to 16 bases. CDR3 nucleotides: TGTGCCAGCAGCCGTGACAGGACTTGGAGAAACACCATATATTTT. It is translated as CASSRDRTWRNTIYF.